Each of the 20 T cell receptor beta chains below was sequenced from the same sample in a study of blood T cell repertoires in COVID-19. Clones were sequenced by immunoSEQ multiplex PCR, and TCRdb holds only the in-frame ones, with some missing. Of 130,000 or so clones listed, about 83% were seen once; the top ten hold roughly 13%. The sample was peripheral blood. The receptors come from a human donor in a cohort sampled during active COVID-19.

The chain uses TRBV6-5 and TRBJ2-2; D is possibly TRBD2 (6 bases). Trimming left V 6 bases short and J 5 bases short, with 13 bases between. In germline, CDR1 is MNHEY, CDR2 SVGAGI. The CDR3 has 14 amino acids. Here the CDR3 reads CASRRDAGTGELFF. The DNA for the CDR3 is TGTGCCAGCAGGCGGGACGCCGGAACCGGGGAGCTGTTTTTT.

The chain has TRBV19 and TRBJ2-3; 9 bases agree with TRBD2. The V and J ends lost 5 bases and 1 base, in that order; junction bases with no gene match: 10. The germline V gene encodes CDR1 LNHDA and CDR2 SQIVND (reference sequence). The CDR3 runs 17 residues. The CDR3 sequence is CASSSEGLARGTDTQYF. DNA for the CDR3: TGTGCCAGTAGTTCAGAAGGACTAGCGAGGGGCACAGATACGCAGTATTTT.

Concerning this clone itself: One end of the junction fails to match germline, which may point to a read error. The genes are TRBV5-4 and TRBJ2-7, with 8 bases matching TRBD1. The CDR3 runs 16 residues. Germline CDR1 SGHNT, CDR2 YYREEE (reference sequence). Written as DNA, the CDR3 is TGTGCCAGCAGTAAAGCCGAGGACAGGGCTTCCTCCGAGCAGTACTTC. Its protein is CASSKAEDRASSEQYF. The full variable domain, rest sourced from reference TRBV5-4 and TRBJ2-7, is ETGVTQSPTHLIKTRGQQVTLRCSSQSGHNTVSWYQQALGQGPQFIFQYYREEENGRGNFPPRFSGLQFPNYSSELNVNALELDDSALYLCASSKAEDRASSEQYFGPGTRLTVT.

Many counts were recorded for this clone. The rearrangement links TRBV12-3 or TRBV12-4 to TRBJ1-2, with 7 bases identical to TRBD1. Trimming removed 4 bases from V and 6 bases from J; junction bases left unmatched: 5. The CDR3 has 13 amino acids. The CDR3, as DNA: TGTGCCAGCAGTTCAGGGGGGTGGGATGGCTACACCTTC. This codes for CASSSGGWDGYTF.

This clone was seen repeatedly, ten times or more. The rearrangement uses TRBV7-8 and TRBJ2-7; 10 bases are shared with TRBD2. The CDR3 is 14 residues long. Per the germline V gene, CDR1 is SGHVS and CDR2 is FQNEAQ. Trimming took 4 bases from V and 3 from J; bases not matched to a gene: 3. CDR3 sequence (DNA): TGTGCCAGCAGCTCTAGCGGGGGAAACTACGAGCAGTACTTC. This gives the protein CASSSSGGNYEQYF.

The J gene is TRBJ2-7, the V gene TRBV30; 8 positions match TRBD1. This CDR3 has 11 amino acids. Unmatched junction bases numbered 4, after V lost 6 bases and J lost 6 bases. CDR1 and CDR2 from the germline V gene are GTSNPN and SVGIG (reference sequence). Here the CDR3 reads CACQTGVEQYF. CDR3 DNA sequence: TGTGCCTGCCAGACAGGGGTCGAGCAGTACTTC.

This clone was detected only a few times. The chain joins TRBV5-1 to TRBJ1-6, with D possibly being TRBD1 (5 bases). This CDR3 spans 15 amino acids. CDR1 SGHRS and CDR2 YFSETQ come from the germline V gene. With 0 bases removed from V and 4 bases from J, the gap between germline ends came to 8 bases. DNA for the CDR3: TGCGCCAGCAGCTTGGTGACAGTTTATAATTCACCCCTCCACTTT. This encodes CASSLVTVYNSPLHF.

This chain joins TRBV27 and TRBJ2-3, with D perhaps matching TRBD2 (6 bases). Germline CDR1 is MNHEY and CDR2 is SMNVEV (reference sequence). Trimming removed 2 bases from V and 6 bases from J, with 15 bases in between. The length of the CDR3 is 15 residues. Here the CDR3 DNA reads TGTGCCAGCAGTTTAGTAGCGGTCCGCCCGGATACGCAGTATTTT. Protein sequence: CASSLVAVRPDTQYF.

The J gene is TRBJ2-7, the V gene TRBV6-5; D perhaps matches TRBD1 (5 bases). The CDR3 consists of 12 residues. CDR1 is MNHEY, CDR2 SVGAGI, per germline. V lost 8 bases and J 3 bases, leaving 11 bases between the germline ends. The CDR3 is CASLGHNYEQYF. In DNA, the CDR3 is TGTGCCAGCCTAGGACACAACTACGAGCAGTACTTC.

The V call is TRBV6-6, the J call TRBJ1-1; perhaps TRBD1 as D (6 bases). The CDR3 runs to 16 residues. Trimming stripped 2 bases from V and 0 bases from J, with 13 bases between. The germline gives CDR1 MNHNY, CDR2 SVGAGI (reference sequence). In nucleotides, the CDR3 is TGTGCCAGCAGTTACACATGGGACAACCTGAACACTGAAGCTTTCTTT. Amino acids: CASSYTWDNLNTEAFF.

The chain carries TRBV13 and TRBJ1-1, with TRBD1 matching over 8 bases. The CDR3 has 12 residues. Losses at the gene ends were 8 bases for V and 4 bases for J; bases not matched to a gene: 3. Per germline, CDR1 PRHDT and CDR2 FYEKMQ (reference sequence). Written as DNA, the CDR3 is TGTGCCAGCGGGACAGGACTCACTGAAGCTTTCTTT. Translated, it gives CASGTGLTEAFF.

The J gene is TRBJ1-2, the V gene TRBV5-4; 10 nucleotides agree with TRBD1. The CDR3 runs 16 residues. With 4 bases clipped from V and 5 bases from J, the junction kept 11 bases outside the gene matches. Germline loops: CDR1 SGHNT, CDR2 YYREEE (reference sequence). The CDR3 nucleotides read TGTGCCAGCAGCCCAGGACAGGGGGTAATTCGGTATGGCTACACCTTC. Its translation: CASSPGQGVIRYGYTF.

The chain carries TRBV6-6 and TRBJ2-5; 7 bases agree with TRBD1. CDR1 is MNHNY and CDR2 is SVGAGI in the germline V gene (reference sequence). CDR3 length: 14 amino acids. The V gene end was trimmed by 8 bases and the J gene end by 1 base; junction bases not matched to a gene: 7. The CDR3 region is CASSSQGPQETQYF. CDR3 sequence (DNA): TGTGCCAGCTCCTCACAGGGGCCCCAAGAGACCCAGTACTTC.

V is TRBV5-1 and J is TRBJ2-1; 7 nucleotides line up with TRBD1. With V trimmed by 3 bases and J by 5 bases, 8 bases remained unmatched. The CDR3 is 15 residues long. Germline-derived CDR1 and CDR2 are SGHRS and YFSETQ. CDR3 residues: CASSSGTDLNNEQFF. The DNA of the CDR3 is TGCGCCAGCAGCTCCGGGACAGATTTGAACAATGAGCAGTTCTTC. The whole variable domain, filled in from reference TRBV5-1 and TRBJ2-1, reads KAGVTQTPRYLIKTRGQQVTLSCSPISGHRSVSWYQQTPGQGLQFLFEYFSETQRNKGNFPGRFSGRQFSNSRSEMNVSTLELGDSALYLCASSSGTDLNNEQFFGPGTRLTVL.

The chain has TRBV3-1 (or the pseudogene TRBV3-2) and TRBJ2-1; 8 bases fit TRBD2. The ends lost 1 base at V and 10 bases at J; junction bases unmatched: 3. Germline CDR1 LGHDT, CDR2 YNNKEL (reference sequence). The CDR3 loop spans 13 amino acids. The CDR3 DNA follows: TGTGCCAGCAGCCAAGTAGCGGGGAAGGAGCAGTTCTTC. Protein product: CASSQVAGKEQFF.

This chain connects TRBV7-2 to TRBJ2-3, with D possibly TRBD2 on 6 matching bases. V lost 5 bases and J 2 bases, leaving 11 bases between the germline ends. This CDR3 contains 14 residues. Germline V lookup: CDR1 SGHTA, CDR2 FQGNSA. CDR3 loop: CASSRRVDTDTQYF. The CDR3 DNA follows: TGTGCCAGCAGCCGGAGGGTCGACACAGATACGCAGTATTTT.

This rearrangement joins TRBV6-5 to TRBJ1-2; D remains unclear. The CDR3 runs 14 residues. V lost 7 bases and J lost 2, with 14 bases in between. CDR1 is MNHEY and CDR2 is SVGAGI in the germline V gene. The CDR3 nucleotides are TGTGCCAGCACGATCGAGGGTTTAAACTATGGCTACACCTTC. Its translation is CASTIEGLNYGYTF.

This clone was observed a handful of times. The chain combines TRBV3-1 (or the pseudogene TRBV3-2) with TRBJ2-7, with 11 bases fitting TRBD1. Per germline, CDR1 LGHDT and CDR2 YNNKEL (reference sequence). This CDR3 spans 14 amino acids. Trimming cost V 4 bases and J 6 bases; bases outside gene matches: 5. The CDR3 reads CASSRTGGRGEQYF. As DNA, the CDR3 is TGTGCCAGCAGCCGGACAGGGGGCCGAGGCGAGCAGTACTTC.

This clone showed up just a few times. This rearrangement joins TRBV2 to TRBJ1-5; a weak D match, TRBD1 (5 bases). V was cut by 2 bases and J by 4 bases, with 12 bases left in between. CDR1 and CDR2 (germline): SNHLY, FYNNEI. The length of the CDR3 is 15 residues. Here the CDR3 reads CASSEWGRVNQPQHF. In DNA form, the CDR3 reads TGTGCCAGCAGTGAATGGGGCAGGGTAAATCAGCCCCAGCATTTT.

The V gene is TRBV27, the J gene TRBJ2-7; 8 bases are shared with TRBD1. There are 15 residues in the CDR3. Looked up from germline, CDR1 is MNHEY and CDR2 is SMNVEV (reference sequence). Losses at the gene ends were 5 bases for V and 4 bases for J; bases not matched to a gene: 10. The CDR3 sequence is CASSPTGQGPYEQYF. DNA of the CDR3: TGTGCCAGCAGTCCAACCGGACAGGGTCCGTACGAGCAGTACTTC.